Following are 22 T cell receptor beta chains from one sample sequenced in a study of T cell responses to AZD1222 COVID-19 vaccine (dated by TCRdb to the early 2020s). Library preparation used the immunoSEQ multiplex PCR assay. The immuneACCESS repertoire file appears here via TCRdb, limited to in-frame rearrangements. These files lack a portion of the clones; in checked studies, under half of the deficit traces to unresolved V genes, and the cause of the others is not known. The sample data list about 150,000 clones, and about 89% of these were observed just once. Just over 5% of the sample is taken by the ten largest. Reading the label with the study, this specimen's time point is: baseline before first vaccination. The sequencing here drew on peripheral blood, taken on day 0 of AZD1222 vaccination. These receptors were obtained from an adult in good health.

The chain recombines TRBV11-2 with TRBJ1-3, with a weak D call TRBD1 (5 bases). The V and J ends lost 8 bases and 4 bases respectively, with 21 bases between them. The CDR3 contains 16 residues. Germline assignment: CDR1 SGHAT and CDR2 FQNNGV. CDR3 DNA sequence: TGTGCCAGCCGCAGGATGGGGGGTCCTTTGGGAAACACCATATATTTT. This codes for CASRRMGGPLGNTIYF. Supplemented by reference TRBV11-2 and TRBJ1-3, the full variable domain reads EAGVAQSPRYKIIEKRQSVAFWCNPISGHATLYWYQQILGQGPKLLIQFQNNGVVDDSQLPKDRFSAERLKGVDSTLKIQPAKLEDSAVYLCASRRMGGPLGNTIYFGEGSWLTVV.

This clone was observed a single time. The chain employs TRBV28 and TRBJ1-1; perhaps TRBD1 as D (6 bases). In germline, CDR1 is MDHEN, CDR2 SYDVKM. The CDR3 has 15 residues. V lost 7 bases and J lost 0, with 15 bases in between. The chain's CDR3 is CASMEDSTMNTEAFF. CDR3 in DNA: TGTGCCAGCATGGAGGACAGTACCATGAACACTGAAGCTTTCTTT.

This chain connects TRBV5-1 to TRBJ1-4, with D perhaps TRBD1 (5 bases). V was cut by 4 bases and J by 0 bases, with 13 bases left in between. CDR1 and CDR2 from the germline V gene are SGHRS and YFSETQ. CDR3 length: 16 amino acids. The CDR3 coding sequence is TGCGCCAGCAGCCCCGGGGCTTTACCAACTAATGAAAAACTGTTTTTT. Its translation: CASSPGALPTNEKLFF. The variable domain in full, completed from reference TRBV5-1 and TRBJ1-4, reads KAGVTQTPRYLIKTRGQQVTLSCSPISGHRSVSWYQQTPGQGLQFLFEYFSETQRNKGNFPGRFSGRQFSNSRSEMNVSTLELGDSALYLCASSPGALPTNEKLFFGSGTQLSVL.

The chain uses TRBV5-6 and TRBJ1-2, with 7 bases fitting TRBD1. Germline V gene lookup returns CDR1 SGHDT and CDR2 YYEEEE. This CDR3 region has 15 residues. The V and J ends lost 3 bases and 4 bases, in that order; junction bases with no gene match: 9. The CDR3 DNA is TGTGCCAGCAGCTATACGGACAGGAGAGGCTATGGCTACACCTTC. Its translation is CASSYTDRRGYGYTF.

The chain uses TRBV7-2 and TRBJ2-7, with D tentatively TRBD1 (6 bases). Trimming cost V 8 bases and J 5 bases, with 16 bases left between them. Per germline, CDR1 SGHTA and CDR2 FQGNSA. The CDR3 runs 13 residues. The CDR3 bases are TGTGCCAGCCGGCCTAGTGGGGGCGACGAGCAGTACTTC. Protein product: CASRPSGGDEQYF.

This chain connects TRBV6-6 to TRBJ2-5, with TRBD2 as a possible D gene (6 bases). Germline V CDR1 and CDR2: MNHNY, SVGAGI (reference sequence). V dropped 4 bases and J dropped 5 bases, with 8 bases sitting between them. The CDR3 loop spans 12 amino acids. DNA for the CDR3: TGTGCCAGCAGTTGGGGGGTGGAGACCCAGTACTTC. Protein product: CASSWGVETQYF.

V and J are TRBV28 and TRBJ1-1; D not resolved. The germline V gene has CDR1 MDHEN and CDR2 SYDVKM. V was cut by 7 bases and J by 1 base, with 10 bases left in between. CDR3 length equals 13 residues. The CDR3 DNA follows: TGTGCCAGCATACTACAACCGAACACTGAAGCTTTCTTT. Translation: CASILQPNTEAFF.

The V and J genes are TRBV28 and TRBJ1-6, with a possible D match to TRBD1 (5 bases). The CDR3 covers 14 residues. Germline CDR1 MDHEN, CDR2 SYDVKM. Trimming took 5 bases from V and 6 from J, leaving 11 bases between them. The CDR3 DNA sequence: TGTGCCAGCAGTAGGGACGTTCTTAATTCACCCCTCCACTTT. It yields the protein CASSRDVLNSPLHF.

V is TRBV7-3 and J is TRBJ2-5; 9 bases agree with TRBD1. The CDR3 has 15 amino acids. Trimming at V came to 4 bases and at J to 5 bases, leaving 8 bases not matched to a gene. Germline CDR1 SGHTA, CDR2 FQGTGA. CDR3 region: CASSSRGQGRETQYF. The CDR3 nucleotides read TGTGCCAGCAGCTCGCGGGGACAGGGTAGGGAGACCCAGTACTTC.

The V call is TRBV6-2 or TRBV6-3, the J call TRBJ1-2; D gene unclear. CDR1 MNHEY and CDR2 SVGEGT come from the germline V gene. The CDR3 loop spans 14 amino acids. Trimming removed 2 bases at V and 2 bases at J, with 9 bases between. The CDR3 spells CASSYTGSNYGYTF. CDR3 in DNA: TGTGCCAGCAGTTACACGGGGTCGAACTATGGCTACACCTTC.

The rearrangement links TRBV27 to TRBJ1-1; 9 bases match TRBD1. V lost 5 bases to trimming and J lost 3 bases; unmatched junction nucleotides: 4. The germline gives CDR1 MNHEY, CDR2 SMNVEV (reference sequence). The CDR3 contains 14 residues. CDR3 sequence reads: CASSAWTGDTEAFF. The CDR3 region has the DNA TGTGCCAGCAGTGCCTGGACAGGGGACACTGAAGCTTTCTTT.

The V gene is TRBV3-1 (or the pseudogene TRBV3-2), the J gene TRBJ1-1; D gene ambiguous. V was trimmed by 0 bases and J by 8 bases, leaving 13 bases between them. The V gene's germline CDR1 is LGHDT and CDR2 YNNKEL (reference sequence). The CDR3 covers 14 residues. The CDR3 DNA reads TGTGCCAGCAGCCAAGATACAGTGAGAATCGAAGCTTTCTTT. The encoded protein is CASSQDTVRIEAFF.

The V call is TRBV5-1, the J call TRBJ2-3, with a weak D call TRBD1 (6 bases). This CDR3 has 13 amino acids. Per the germline V gene, CDR1 is SGHRS and CDR2 is YFSETQ. With 2 bases removed from V and 3 bases from J, the gap between germline ends came to 7 bases. The CDR3 coding sequence is TGCGCCAGCAGCTTTAGGGGGACAGATACGCAGTATTTT. It translates to CASSFRGTDTQYF.

The gene calls are TRBV5-1 and TRBJ2-6; D remains ambiguous. Germline CDR1 and CDR2: SGHRS and YFSETQ. V was pared by 4 bases and J by 0 bases, with 11 bases between. The CDR3 extends over 16 amino acids. The chain's CDR3 is CASSKDSSSGANVLTF. In nucleotides, the CDR3 is TGCGCCAGCAGCAAAGACTCCAGCTCTGGGGCCAACGTCCTGACTTTC.

The chain recombines TRBV6-5 with TRBJ2-7, with D perhaps TRBD1 (5 bases). Germline V gene sequence: CDR1 MNHEY, CDR2 SVGAGI. The CDR3 sequence is 13 residues long. Trimming shortened V by 6 bases and J by 5 bases, and 14 bases separated the two germline ends. CDR3 loop: CASRAWGVHEQYF. The CDR3 region has the DNA TGTGCCAGCAGGGCGTGGGGCGTCCACGAGCAGTACTTC.

This chain uses TRBV6-4 with TRBJ2-1; a possible D gene is TRBD2 (6 bases). Trimming cost V 6 bases and J 5 bases, with 17 bases left between them. This CDR3 region has 15 residues. The germline V gene has CDR1 MRHNA and CDR2 SNTAGT. This CDR3 is CASSRGLGVNNEQFF. The CDR3 coding sequence is TGTGCCAGCAGCCGGGGGTTAGGGGTTAACAATGAGCAGTTCTTC.

This clone was observed a few times. The V and J genes are TRBV6-5 and TRBJ1-4; TRBD1 agrees at 9 bases. With V trimmed by 2 bases and J by 11 bases, 3 bases remained unmatched. CDR3 size: 13 residues. From germline, CDR1 is MNHEY and CDR2 SVGAGI. The CDR3 protein is CASSYPGTGKLFF. The CDR3 bases are TGTGCCAGCAGTTACCCCGGGACAGGGAAACTGTTTTTT.

The chain has TRBV29-1 and TRBJ2-7; perhaps TRBD2 as D (6 bases). Germline loops: CDR1 SQVTM, CDR2 ANQGSEA. With 0 bases removed from V and 6 bases from J, the gap between germline ends came to 12 bases. This CDR3 region has 13 residues. The CDR3 region is CSVEEETSGEQYF. DNA for the CDR3: TGCAGCGTTGAAGAGGAGACTAGTGGCGAGCAGTACTTC.

This clone was seen once. The chain carries TRBV28 and TRBJ2-6, with D maybe TRBD1 (5 bases). The CDR3 consists of 15 residues. Deletions cut 5 bases from V and 2 bases from J, with 10 bases between. Germline assignment: CDR1 MDHEN and CDR2 SYDVKM. CDR3 sequence reads: CASSEGAAGANVLTF. The CDR3 bases are TGTGCCAGCAGTGAAGGGGCAGCTGGGGCCAACGTCCTGACTTTC. Filled out from reference TRBV28 and TRBJ2-6, the complete variable domain reads DVKVTQSSRYLVKRTGEKVFLECVQDMDHENMFWYRQDPGLGLRLIYFSYDVKMKEKGDIPEGYSVSREKKERFSLILESASTNQTSMYLCASSEGAAGANVLTFGAGSRLTVL.

This chain uses TRBV3-1 (or the pseudogene TRBV3-2) with TRBJ1-6; D gene uncertain. The germline gives CDR1 LGHDT, CDR2 YNNKEL (reference sequence). V lost 0 bases and J lost 5, with 14 bases in between. The CDR3 length is 17 residues. CDR3 protein: CASSQDGRRTNNSPLHF. The CDR3 DNA reads TGTGCCAGCAGCCAAGATGGCCGAAGAACAAATAATTCACCCCTCCACTTT.

The chain links TRBV5-5 to TRBJ2-5; 14 nucleotides line up with TRBD2. The CDR3 totals 18 residues. Germline lookup yields CDR1 SGHKS and CDR2 YYEKEE (reference sequence). The V segment lost 4 bases and the J segment 5 bases; nucleotides outside the gene matches: 13. In DNA form, the CDR3 reads TGTGCCAGCAGCGCACGACGAGGGACTAGCGGGAGTGGGGAGACCCAGTACTTC. Translation: CASSARRGTSGSGETQYF.

The gene calls are TRBV18 and TRBJ1-5; D remains unclear. Trimming stripped 6 bases from V and 1 base from J, with 13 bases between. The CDR3 sequence is 15 residues long. The germline V gene has CDR1 KGHSH and CDR2 LQKENI. CDR3 bases: TGTGCCAGCTCCTCTAGAACGGGGAGCAATCAGCCCCAGCATTTT. Translating gives CASSSRTGSNQPQHF.